This is a list of T cell receptor beta chains from one sample in a study of cytomegalovirus exposure and HLA in healthy donors. Repertoires were generated with immunoSEQ multiplex PCR, while TCRdb's copy carries only in-frame clones and drops some. The data show under 90,000 clones, with over 65% seen just once and around 3.2% held by the top ten. Sequences were obtained from PBMCs. Source of these receptors: a man over 45 in good health and CMV-seropositive. CDR3s include the opening cysteine and the closing phenylalanine or tryptophan. The order of the fields is J gene, D gene, V gene, clone size, CDR3 DNA, CDR3 protein. A D gene is named only where the DNA matches it firmly. Clone size is not always given. Where it is, it says once, few, many or a class for expanded clones.

TRBJ2-5 TRBD1 TRBV2 . TGTGCCAGTACGGCCGGACAGGGGGGGGAGACCCAGTACTTC CASTAGQGGETQYF
TRBJ2-1 . TRBV7-3 once TGTGCCAGCAGCCAGACTAGTTACACTCACAATGAGCAGTTCTTC CASSQTSYTHNEQFF
TRBJ1-1 TRBD1 TRBV11-2 . TGTGCCAGCAGCTTAGAACAGGGGGCGGGTACTGAAGCTTTCTTT CASSLEQGAGTEAFF
TRBJ2-7 TRBD2 TRBV7-2 . TGTGCCAGCAGCTTCCGGGAGGGTTCCTACGAGCAGTACTTC CASSFREGSYEQYF
TRBJ2-3 TRBD2 TRBV6-1 . TGTTCTACGGCTAGCGGGAACACAGATACGCAGTATTTT CSTASGNTDTQYF
TRBJ1-4 TRBD1 TRBV28 . TGTGCCAGCAGTGTACAGGGGGTGAAGGAAAAACTGTTTTTT CASSVQGVKEKLFF
TRBJ2-7 TRBD2 TRBV5-5 . TGTGCCAGCAACACCAGGGCCCTAGCGGGGGACTCCTACGAGCAGTACTTC CASNTRALAGDSYEQYF
TRBJ1-3 . TRBV7-8 . TGTGCCAGCAGCTTACCAGGACAACCCTCTGGAAACACCATATATTTT CASSLPGQPSGNTIYF
TRBJ1-1 . TRBV2 . TGTGCCAGCAGGCCACAGGGAACGAGGACTGAAGCTTTCTTT CASRPQGTRTEAFF
TRBJ2-2 TRBD1 TRBV27 . TGTGCCAGCAGTTCGGACAGGGGGCTATTCGCGAACACCGGGGAGCTGTTTTTT CASSSDRGLFANTGELFF
TRBJ2-1 . TRBV13 . TGTGCCAGCAGCCAACAGTCAGGGAATGAGCAGTTCTTC CASSQQSGNEQFF
TRBJ2-1 . TRBV5-5 . TGTGCCAGCAGCTTGTCGGGAATCAACAATGAGCAGTTCTTC CASSLSGINNEQFF
TRBJ1-2 . TRBV18 . TGTGCCAGCTCACCCATGGACACATATGGCTACACCTTC CASSPMDTYGYTF
TRBJ1-1 . TRBV20-1 . TGCAGTGCTAGAGACGACACCGAAGCTTTCTTT CSARDDTEAFF
TRBJ2-7 TRBD2 TRBV27 . TGTGCCAGCTCGCGGGGGACCTACGAGCAGTACTTC CASSRGTYEQYF
TRBJ2-3 . TRBV5-1 . TGCGCCAGCAGCTTGTTGCAGAGCACAGATACGCAGTATTTT CASSLLQSTDTQYF
TRBJ2-2 . TRBV7-8 . TGTGCCAGCCGCTCTTTAGCGGAGACGAGAACCGGGGAGCTGTTTTTT CASRSLAETRTGELFF
TRBJ2-1 TRBD2 TRBV12-5 . TGTGCTAGTGGGGCTAGCGGTGGGCGCGGGCAGTTCTTC CASGASGGRGQFF
TRBJ2-1 TRBD2 TRBV29-1 . TGCAGCGTTGTATTACTAGCGGTTAACAATGAGCAGTTCTTC CSVVLLAVNNEQFF
TRBJ2-1 TRBD2 TRBV7-3 . TGTGCCAGCAGCCCTTGGACTAGCGGGACCGACAATGAGCAGTTCTTC CASSPWTSGTDNEQFF
TRBJ2-5 . TRBV27 . TGTGCCAGCAGTTTCGTAGGAGGTGGGCAAGAGACCCAGTACTTC CASSFVGGGQETQYF
TRBJ2-5 TRBD1 TRBV5-1 . TGCGCCAGCAGCTTGGGGACAGGGGCGTACTTCCAAGAGACCCAGTACTTC CASSLGTGAYFQETQYF
TRBJ2-1 TRBD2 TRBV5-4 few TGTGCCAGCAGCTTGGACCTTAGCGGGGTCGGCAATGAGCAGTTCTTC CASSLDLSGVGNEQFF
TRBJ2-1 . TRBV7-9 . TGTGCCAGCAGCTTCGGGACACCATACAATGAGCAGTTCTTC CASSFGTPYNEQFF
TRBJ2-1 . TRBV11-3 . TGTGCCAGCAGCCGCTGGGCCTCAAACAATGAGCAGTTCTTC CASSRWASNNEQFF
TRBJ1-3 . TRBV10-3 few TGTGCCAGCAGTGAACCGAATCTCAGTGGAAACACCATATATTTT CASSEPNLSGNTIYF
TRBJ2-5 . TRBV5-1 . TGCGCCAGCAGCTTGCCTTTGGGGGGAGTGGAGACCCAGTACTTC CASSLPLGGVETQYF
TRBJ2-1 . TRBV5-5 . TGTGCCAGCAGCACCCCAGGGGCGGATGAGCAGTTCTTC CASSTPGADEQFF